This paragraph covers one TCR beta chain sequence. This entry is derived from a study of blood T cell repertoires in COVID-19. In the study overall: Material from acute and convalescent COVID-19 was sourced from the United States, Italy and Spain.

Per the germline V gene, CDR1 is MGHDK and CDR2 is SYGVNS. This CDR3 is 18 amino acids long. The ends were cut back, 2 bases at V and 7 bases at J, with 24 bases in the middle. TCRdb's copy holds only in-frame clones and misses some; the assay was immunoSEQ multiplex PCR. The sample contains more than 75,000 clones, about 91% of which appear only once. The rearrangement links TRBV25-1 to TRBJ1-5, with a possible D match to TRBD1 (5 bases). The clonotype was recovered from a woman older than 75 with acute or convalescent COVID-19. Specimen: peripheral blood. The CDR3 sequence is CASSEIPGSQGFNQPQHF. The CDR3 DNA follows: TGTGCCAGCAGTGAAATCCCCGGTTCGCAGGGCTTTAACCAGCCCCAGCATTTT.